The present T cell receptor beta chain was sequenced within a study of cytomegalovirus exposure and HLA in healthy donors. General study results and limits: Equally common other TCR beta chains were less clonally expanded than HLA-associated ones, a later analysis found. A highly shared variant cluster was judged a likely technical artifact. It was confirmed in vitro that a few of the CMV-associated chains were specific for CMV antigens.

Samples came from healthy bone marrow donors. The PCR made use of 60 Vbeta and 13 Jbeta primers. The method was immunoSEQ multiplex PCR; TCRdb's version includes in-frame clones alone and lacks a portion of them. This sample carries about 150,000 clones, 80% of them seen once, and the ten largest clones take 5.6%. Per germline, CDR1 SQVTM and CDR2 ANQGSEA. The CDR3 runs 16 residues. V lost 0 bases, J lost 0 bases, and 6 bases stayed unmatched. Comments on this clone: Its antigen remains unidentified.

The sequenced material came from PBMCs. The chain couples TRBV29-1 to TRBJ2-3, with TRBD2 matching over 7 bases. The receptor was isolated from a woman in her thirties or forties in good health and CMV-seropositive. The CDR3 sequence: CSVEDPRGSSTDTQYF. As DNA, the CDR3 is TGCAGCGTTGAAGATCCCCGCGGGAGTAGCACAGATACGCAGTATTTT.